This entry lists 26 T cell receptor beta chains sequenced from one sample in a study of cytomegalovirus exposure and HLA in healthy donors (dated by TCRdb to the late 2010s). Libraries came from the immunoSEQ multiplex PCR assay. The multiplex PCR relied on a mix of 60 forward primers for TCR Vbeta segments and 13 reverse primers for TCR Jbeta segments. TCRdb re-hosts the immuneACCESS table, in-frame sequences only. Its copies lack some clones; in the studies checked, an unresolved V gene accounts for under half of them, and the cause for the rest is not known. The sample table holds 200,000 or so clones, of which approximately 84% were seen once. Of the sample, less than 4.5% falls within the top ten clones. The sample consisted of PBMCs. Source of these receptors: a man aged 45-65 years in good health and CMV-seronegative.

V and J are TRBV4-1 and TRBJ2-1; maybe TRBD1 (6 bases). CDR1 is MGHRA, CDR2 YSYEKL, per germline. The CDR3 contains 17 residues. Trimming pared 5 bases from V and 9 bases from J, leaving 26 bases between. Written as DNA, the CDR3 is TGCGCCAGCAGCTCCTTTTCCGGGACAACTGGACTCATTGAGCAGTTCTTC. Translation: CASSSFSGTTGLIEQFF.

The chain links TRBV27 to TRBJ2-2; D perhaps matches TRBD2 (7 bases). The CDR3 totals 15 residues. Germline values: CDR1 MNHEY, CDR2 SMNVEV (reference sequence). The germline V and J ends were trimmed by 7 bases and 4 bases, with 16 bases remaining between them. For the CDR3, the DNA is TGTGCCAGCACCCTAGGGGGGGGGATCACCGGGGAGCTGTTTTTT. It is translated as CASTLGGGITGELFF.

CDR3 nucleotide sequence: TGTGCCAGCAGCTCCCGGGGGGCTGGTGAAGCTTTCTTT. It is translated as CASSSRGAGEAFF. The V gene is TRBV7-9, the J gene TRBJ1-1; weak D call: TRBD1 (6 bases). Germline-derived CDR1 and CDR2 are SEHNR and FQNEAQ (reference sequence). Trimming pared 4 bases from V and 7 bases from J, leaving 13 bases between. The CDR3 length is 13 residues.

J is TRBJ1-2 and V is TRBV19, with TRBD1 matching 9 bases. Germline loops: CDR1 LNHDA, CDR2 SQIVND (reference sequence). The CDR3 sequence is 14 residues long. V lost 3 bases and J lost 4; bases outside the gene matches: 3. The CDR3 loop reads CASSILTGGYGYTF. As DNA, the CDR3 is TGTGCCAGTAGTATCCTGACAGGGGGCTATGGCTACACCTTC. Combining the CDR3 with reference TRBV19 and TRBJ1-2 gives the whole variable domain DGGITQSPKYLFRKEGQNVTLSCEQNLNHDAMYWYRQDPGQGLRLIYYSQIVNDFQKGDIAEGYSVSREKKESFPLTVTSAQKNPTAFYLCASSILTGGYGYTFGSGTRLTVV.

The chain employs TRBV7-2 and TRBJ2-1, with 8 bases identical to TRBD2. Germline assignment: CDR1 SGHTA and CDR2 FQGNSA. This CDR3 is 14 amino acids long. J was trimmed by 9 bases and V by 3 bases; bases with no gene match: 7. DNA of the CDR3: TGTGCCAGCAGCTTTAGCGGGGTAAGGGTTGAGCAGTTCTTC. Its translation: CASSFSGVRVEQFF. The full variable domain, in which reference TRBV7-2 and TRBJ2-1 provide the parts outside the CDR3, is GAGVSQSPSNKVTEKGKDVELRCDPISGHTALYWYRQSLGQGLEFLIYFQGNSAPDKSGLPSDRFSAERTGGSVSTLTIQRTQQEDSAVYLCASSFSGVRVEQFFGPGTRLTVL.

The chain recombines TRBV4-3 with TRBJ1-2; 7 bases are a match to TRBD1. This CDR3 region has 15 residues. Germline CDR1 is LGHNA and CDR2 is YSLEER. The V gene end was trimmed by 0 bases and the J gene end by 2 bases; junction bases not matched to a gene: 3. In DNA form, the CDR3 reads TGCGCCAGCAGCCAAGATGGGACAGCGAACTATGGCTACACCTTC. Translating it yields CASSQDGTANYGYTF.

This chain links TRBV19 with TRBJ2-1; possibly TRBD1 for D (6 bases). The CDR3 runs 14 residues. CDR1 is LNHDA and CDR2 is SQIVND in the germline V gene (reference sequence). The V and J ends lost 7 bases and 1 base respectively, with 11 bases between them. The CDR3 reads CASMGRGSYNEQFF. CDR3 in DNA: TGTGCCAGTATGGGCAGGGGATCCTACAATGAGCAGTTCTTC.

The CDR3, as DNA: TGCGCCAGCCACAGGGATACGAACACTGAAGCTTTCTTT. Protein product: CASHRDTNTEAFF. This chain joins TRBV5-1 and TRBJ1-1; tentatively, D is TRBD1 (6 bases). V lost 7 bases and J 1 base, leaving 11 bases between the germline ends. CDR1 SGHRS and CDR2 YFSETQ come from the germline V gene. This CDR3 has 13 amino acids.

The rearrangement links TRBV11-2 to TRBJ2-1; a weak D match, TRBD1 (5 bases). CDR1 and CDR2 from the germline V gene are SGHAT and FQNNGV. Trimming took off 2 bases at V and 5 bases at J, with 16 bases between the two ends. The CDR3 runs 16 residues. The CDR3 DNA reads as TGTGCCAGCAGCTTATTTAGGCAGGGTGGGAACAATGAGCAGTTCTTC. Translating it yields CASSLFRQGGNNEQFF.

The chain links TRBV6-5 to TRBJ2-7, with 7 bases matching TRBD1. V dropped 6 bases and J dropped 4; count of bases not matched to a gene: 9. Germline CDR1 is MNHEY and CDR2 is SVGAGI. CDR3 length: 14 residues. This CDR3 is CASRDRRATYEQYF. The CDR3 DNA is TGTGCCAGCAGGGACAGGAGAGCGACTTACGAGCAGTACTTC.

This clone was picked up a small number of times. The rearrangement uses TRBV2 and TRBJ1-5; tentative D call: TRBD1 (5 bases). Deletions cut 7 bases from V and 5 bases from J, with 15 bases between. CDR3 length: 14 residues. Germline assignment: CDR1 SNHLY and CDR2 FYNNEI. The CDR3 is CASMGHTTDQPQHF. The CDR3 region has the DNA TGTGCCAGCATGGGGCACACTACCGATCAGCCCCAGCATTTT.

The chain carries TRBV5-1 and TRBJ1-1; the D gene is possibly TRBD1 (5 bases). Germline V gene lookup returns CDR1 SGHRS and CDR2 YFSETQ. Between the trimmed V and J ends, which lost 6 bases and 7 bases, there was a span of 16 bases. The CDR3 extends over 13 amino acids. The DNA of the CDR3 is TGCGCCAGCAAGGAACCGACAGCCCATGAAGCTTTCTTT. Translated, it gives CASKEPTAHEAFF.

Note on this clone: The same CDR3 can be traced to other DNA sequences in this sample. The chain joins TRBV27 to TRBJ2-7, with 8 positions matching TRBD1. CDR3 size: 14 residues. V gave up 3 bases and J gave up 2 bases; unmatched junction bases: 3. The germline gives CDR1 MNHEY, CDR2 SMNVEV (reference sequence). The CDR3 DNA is TGTGCCAGCAGTTTCGGGACAGGCGCCTACGAGCAGTACTTC. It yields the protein CASSFGTGAYEQYF.

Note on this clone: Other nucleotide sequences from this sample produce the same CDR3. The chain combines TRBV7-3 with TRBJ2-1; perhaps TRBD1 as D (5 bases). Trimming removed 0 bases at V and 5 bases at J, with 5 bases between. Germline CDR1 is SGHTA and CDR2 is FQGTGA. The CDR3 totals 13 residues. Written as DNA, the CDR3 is TGTGCCAGCAGCTTAACCAGGGACAATGAGCAGTTCTTC. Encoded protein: CASSLTRDNEQFF.

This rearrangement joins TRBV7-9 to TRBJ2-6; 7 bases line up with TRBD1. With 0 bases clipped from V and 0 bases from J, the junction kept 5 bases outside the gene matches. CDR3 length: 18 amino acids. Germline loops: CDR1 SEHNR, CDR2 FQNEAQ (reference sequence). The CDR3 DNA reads TGTGCCAGCAGCTTAGCAAGGACAGGTCGCTCTGGGGCCAACGTCCTGACTTTC. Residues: CASSLARTGRSGANVLTF.

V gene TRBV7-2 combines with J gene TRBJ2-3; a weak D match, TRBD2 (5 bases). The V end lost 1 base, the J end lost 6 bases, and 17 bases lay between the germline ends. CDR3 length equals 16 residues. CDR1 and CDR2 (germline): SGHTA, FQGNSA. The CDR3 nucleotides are TGTGCCAGCAGCTTAGGATTCGGGAATGGCATGGATACGCAGTATTTT. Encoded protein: CASSLGFGNGMDTQYF.

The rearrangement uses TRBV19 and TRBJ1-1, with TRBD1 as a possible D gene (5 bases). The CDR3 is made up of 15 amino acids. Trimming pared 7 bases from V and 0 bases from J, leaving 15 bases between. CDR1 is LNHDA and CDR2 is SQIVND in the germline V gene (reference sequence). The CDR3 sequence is CASTSSPGMNTEAFF. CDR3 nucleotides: TGTGCCAGTACGTCTTCCCCAGGGATGAACACTGAAGCTTTCTTT.

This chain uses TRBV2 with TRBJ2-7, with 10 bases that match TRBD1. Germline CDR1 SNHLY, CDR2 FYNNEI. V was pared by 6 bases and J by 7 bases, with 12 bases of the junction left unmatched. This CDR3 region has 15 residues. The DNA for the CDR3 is TGTGCCAGCAGAGTCCCGGGACAGGGGAGAGTAGAGCAGTACTTC. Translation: CASRVPGQGRVEQYF.

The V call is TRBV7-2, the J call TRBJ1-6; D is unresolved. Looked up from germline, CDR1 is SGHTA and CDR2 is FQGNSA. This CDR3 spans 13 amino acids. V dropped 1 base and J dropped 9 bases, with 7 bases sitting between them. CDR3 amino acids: CASSLVRGSPLHF. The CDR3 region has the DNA TGTGCCAGCAGCTTAGTTCGCGGTTCACCCCTCCACTTT.

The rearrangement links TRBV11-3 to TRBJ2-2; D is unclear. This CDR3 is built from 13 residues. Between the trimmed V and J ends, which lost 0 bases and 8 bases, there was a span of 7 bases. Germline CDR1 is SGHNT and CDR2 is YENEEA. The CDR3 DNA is TGTGCCAGCAGCTTAGAGTCCCAAGGGGAGCTGTTTTTT. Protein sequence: CASSLESQGELFF.

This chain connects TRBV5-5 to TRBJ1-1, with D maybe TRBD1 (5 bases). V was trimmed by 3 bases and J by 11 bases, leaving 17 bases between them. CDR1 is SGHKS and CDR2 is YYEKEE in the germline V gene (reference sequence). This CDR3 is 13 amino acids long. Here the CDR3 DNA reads TGTGCCAGCAGCTGGGACGGGGAGGTTCCGGCTTTCTTT. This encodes CASSWDGEVPAFF.

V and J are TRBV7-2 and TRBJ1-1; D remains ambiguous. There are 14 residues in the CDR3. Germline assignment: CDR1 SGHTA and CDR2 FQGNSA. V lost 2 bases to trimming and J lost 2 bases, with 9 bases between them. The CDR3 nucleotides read TGTGCCAGCAGCTTACAGGAGGATAACACTGAAGCTTTCTTT. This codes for CASSLQEDNTEAFF.

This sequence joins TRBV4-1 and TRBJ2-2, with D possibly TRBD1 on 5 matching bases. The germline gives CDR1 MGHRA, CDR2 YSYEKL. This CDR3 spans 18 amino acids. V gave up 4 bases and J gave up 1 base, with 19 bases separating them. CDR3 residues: CASSPRPFRTKNTGELFF. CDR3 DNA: TGCGCCAGCAGCCCCCGCCCATTCAGGACAAAGAACACCGGGGAGCTGTTTTTT.

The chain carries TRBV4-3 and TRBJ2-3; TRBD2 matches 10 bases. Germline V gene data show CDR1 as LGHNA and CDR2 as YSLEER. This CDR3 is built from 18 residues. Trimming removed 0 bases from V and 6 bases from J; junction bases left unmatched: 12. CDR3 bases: TGCGCCAGCAGCCAAGATCGGGGGAGCGGGGGGGCGGGTGATACGCAGTATTTT. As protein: CASSQDRGSGGAGDTQYF.

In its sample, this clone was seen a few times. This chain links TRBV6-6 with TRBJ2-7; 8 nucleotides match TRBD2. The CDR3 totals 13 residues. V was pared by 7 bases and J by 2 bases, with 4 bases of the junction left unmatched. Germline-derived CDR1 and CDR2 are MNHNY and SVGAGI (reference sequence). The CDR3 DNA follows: TGTGCCAGCACCGGGACTAGGCCCTACGAGCAGTACTTC. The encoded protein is CASTGTRPYEQYF.

The CDR3 reads CASSPDRASYEQYF. Written as DNA, the CDR3 is TGCGCCAGCAGCCCGGACAGGGCTTCCTACGAGCAGTACTTC. V is TRBV4-1 and J is TRBJ2-7; 8 nucleotides match TRBD1. After removal of 4 bases from V and 1 base from J, the junction contained 3 bases not matched to a gene. The CDR3 totals 14 residues. The germline gives CDR1 MGHRA, CDR2 YSYEKL.